The 30 T cell receptor beta chains listed next were all sequenced from one sample in a study of blood T cell repertoires in COVID-19. Sequencing used immunoSEQ multiplex PCR; TCRdb keeps in-frame clones, though not all of them. The data show 380,000 or so clones, roughly 90% seen once. Input material: PBMCs or T cells enriched from blood (not recorded which). All receptors derive from a woman under 40 with acute COVID-19.

The chain employs TRBV7-9 and TRBJ2-7; 9 bases match TRBD1. Germline values: CDR1 SEHNR, CDR2 FQNEAQ (reference sequence). There are 15 residues in the CDR3. V lost 5 bases and J lost 0; bases outside the gene matches: 5. CDR3 amino acids: CASSRGTGSSYEQYF. The CDR3 DNA sequence: TGTGCCAGCAGCCGGGGGACAGGGAGCTCCTACGAGCAGTACTTC.

The rearrangement links TRBV18 to TRBJ1-5; perhaps TRBD1 as D (5 bases). CDR1 and CDR2 (germline): KGHSH, LQKENI. This CDR3 region has 16 residues. With 3 bases removed from V and 0 bases from J, the gap between germline ends came to 12 bases. DNA for the CDR3: TGTGCCAGCTCACCCTTTACAGGTTATAGCAATCAGCCCCAGCATTTT. This sequence encodes CASSPFTGYSNQPQHF.

This clone was counted a few times. The rearrangement links TRBV7-9 to TRBJ1-2; tentatively, D is TRBD1 (6 bases). Trimming cost V 2 bases and J 5 bases, with 12 bases left between them. Germline lookup yields CDR1 SEHNR and CDR2 FQNEAQ (reference sequence). CDR3 length: 14 residues. The CDR3 region is CASSLSPDSYGYTF. The CDR3 DNA sequence: TGTGCCAGCAGCTTAAGCCCGGACAGTTATGGCTACACCTTC.

This clone is a singleton in its sample. The CDR3, as DNA: TGTGCCAGCAGCTTAAATGGGGCCCCCCTCCACTTT. Translated, it gives CASSLNGAPLHF. The V gene is TRBV11-2, the J gene TRBJ1-6; TRBD1 is a possible D gene (5 bases). V was cut by 2 bases and J by 13 bases, with 9 bases left in between. This CDR3 has 12 amino acids. CDR1 is SGHAT, CDR2 FQNNGV, per germline. The variable domain in full, completed from reference TRBV11-2 and TRBJ1-6, reads EAGVAQSPRYKIIEKRQSVAFWCNPISGHATLYWYQQILGQGPKLLIQFQNNGVVDDSQLPKDRFSAERLKGVDSTLKIQPAKLEDSAVYLCASSLNGAPLHFGNGTRLTVT.

The rearrangement joins TRBV18 to TRBJ2-3; 7 bases match TRBD1. From germline, CDR1 is KGHSH and CDR2 LQKENI. V gave up 4 bases and J gave up 0 bases; unmatched junction bases: 10. The CDR3 is 17 amino acids. The DNA of the CDR3 is TGTGCCAGCTCACTCTTGACAGGGCCGTCTAGCACAGATACGCAGTATTTT. It yields the protein CASSLLTGPSSTDTQYF.

The chain carries TRBV25-1 and TRBJ2-1; D might be TRBD2 (5 bases). This CDR3 is built from 14 residues. V was trimmed by 6 bases and J by 2 bases, leaving 11 bases between them. Looked up from germline, CDR1 is MGHDK and CDR2 is SYGVNS. CDR3 amino acids: CASSGLDTYNEQFF. The DNA of the CDR3 is TGTGCCAGCAGCGGACTCGACACCTACAATGAGCAGTTCTTC.

V and J are TRBV19 and TRBJ2-2; 8 bases match TRBD2. CDR1 is LNHDA, CDR2 SQIVND, per germline (reference sequence). Losses at the gene ends were 3 bases for V and 6 bases for J; bases not matched to a gene: 3. The CDR3 totals 14 residues. In DNA, the CDR3 is TGTGCCAGTAGTATTTCTAGCGGGTCCGGGGAGCTGTTTTTT. Its translation: CASSISSGSGELFF.

V usage is TRBV5-3 and J usage is TRBJ2-2; TRBD2 matches 8 bases. TRBV5-3 falls under the ORF class, with uncertain function. V lost 5 bases to trimming and J lost 1 base; unmatched junction nucleotides: 4. The CDR3 totals 15 residues. The CDR3 DNA reads TGTGCCAGAAGTAAAAGCGGGAGGAACACCGGGGAGCTGTTTTTT. It specifies CARSKSGRNTGELFF.

J is TRBJ1-1 and V is TRBV5-1; TRBD1 aligns across 7 bases. Germline V CDR1 and CDR2: SGHRS, YFSETQ. Trimming at V came to 0 bases and at J to 5 bases, leaving 10 bases not matched to a gene. The CDR3 consists of 16 residues. The CDR3 nucleotides are TGCGCCAGCAGCTTGGCTCAGACAGGGAGGCGAACTGAAGCTTTCTTT. It translates to CASSLAQTGRRTEAFF.

This clone has only one observation. The V call is TRBV28, the J call TRBJ1-6; D gene ambiguous. The CDR3 has 14 residues. Germline CDR1 and CDR2: MDHEN and SYDVKM. V lost 2 bases to trimming and J lost 6 bases, with 8 bases between them. The chain's CDR3 is CASSLISSNSPLHF. In DNA, the CDR3 is TGTGCCAGCAGTTTAATCTCGAGTAATTCACCCCTCCACTTT.

The chain is built from TRBV10-2 and TRBJ1-5; D is ambiguous. The V gene's germline CDR1 is WSHSY and CDR2 SAAADI. The ends were cut back, 3 bases at V and 2 bases at J, with 8 bases in the middle. The CDR3 runs 14 residues. The CDR3 region has the DNA TGCGCCAGCAGTGACCTCCGGGGCAATCAGCCCCAGCATTTT. Protein sequence: CASSDLRGNQPQHF.

The J gene is TRBJ1-1, the V gene TRBV5-1; D call uncertain. V was pared by 2 bases and J by 3 bases, with 11 bases between. The CDR3 sequence is 14 residues long. Germline CDR1 and CDR2: SGHRS and YFSETQ. The CDR3 nucleotides read TGCGCCAGCAGCTTATCCGGAGTGGACACTGAAGCTTTCTTT. Protein product: CASSLSGVDTEAFF. Full variable domain (missing parts from reference TRBV5-1 and TRBJ1-1): KAGVTQTPRYLIKTRGQQVTLSCSPISGHRSVSWYQQTPGQGLQFLFEYFSETQRNKGNFPGRFSGRQFSNSRSEMNVSTLELGDSALYLCASSLSGVDTEAFFGQGTRLTVV.

The rearrangement joins TRBV12-5 to TRBJ1-4; possibly TRBD1 for D (6 bases). Deletions cut 0 bases from V and 2 bases from J, with 19 bases between. The CDR3 runs to 19 residues. The V gene's germline CDR1 is LGHNT and CDR2 FRNRAP. The CDR3 here is CASGLVREGVSRTNEKLFF. The CDR3 nucleotides read TGTGCTAGTGGTTTGGTACGGGAGGGGGTCTCTCGGACTAATGAAAAACTGTTTTTT.

This clone was counted once. This rearrangement joins TRBV5-1 to TRBJ2-3, with 8 positions matching TRBD2. Germline trimming cut 4 bases from V and 6 bases from J; bases unmatched to any gene: 13. Germline V gene sequence: CDR1 SGHRS, CDR2 YFSETQ. The CDR3 is made up of 16 amino acids. The CDR3 loop reads CASSPAGGGTVDTQYF. The CDR3 nucleotides are TGCGCCAGCAGCCCTGCCGGCGGGGGGACGGTGGATACGCAGTATTTT.

The rearrangement joins TRBV6-1 to TRBJ1-5, with D hard to call. The V gene's germline CDR1 is MNHNS and CDR2 SASEGT. This CDR3 comprises 16 residues. Trimming pared 2 bases from V and 6 bases from J, leaving 17 bases between. This CDR3 reads CASSELFGSRGQPQHF. In nucleotides, the CDR3 is TGTGCCAGCAGTGAACTGTTTGGCAGTAGAGGTCAGCCCCAGCATTTT.

This clone has a single count. The chain employs TRBV12-3 or TRBV12-4 and TRBJ1-2, with unresolved D. This CDR3 spans 10 amino acids. V gave up 11 bases and J gave up 8 bases, with 12 bases separating them. The CDR3 nucleotides read TGTGCCGCGGGCGGTGGGGGCTACACCTTC. Translated: CAAGGGGYTF.

This chain links TRBV5-4 with TRBJ2-7; D is uncertain. The V end was cut by 1 base, the J end by 1 base, with 12 bases between. The CDR3 runs to 15 residues. Germline V gives CDR1 SGHNT, CDR2 YYREEE (reference sequence). The CDR3 loop is CASSLFGVSSYEQYF. The CDR3 nucleotides are TGTGCCAGCAGCTTGTTCGGAGTTTCGTCCTACGAGCAGTACTTC.

The chain uses TRBV15 and TRBJ2-5; a possible D gene is TRBD2 (5 bases). Germline-derived CDR1 and CDR2 are LNHNV and YYDKDF (reference sequence). The CDR3 is 15 amino acids. Trimming pared 5 bases from V and 1 base from J, leaving 14 bases between. CDR3 protein: CATSSLGGIQETQYF. CDR3 nucleotides: TGTGCCACCAGCTCCCTCGGAGGAATCCAAGAGACCCAGTACTTC.

This chain connects TRBV7-2 to TRBJ1-2; D might be TRBD1 (5 bases). In germline, CDR1 is SGHTA, CDR2 FQGNSA. V was shortened by 3 bases and J by 0 bases, with 8 bases between the two germline ends. The CDR3 is 14 residues long. For the CDR3, the DNA is TGTGCCAGCAGCTTGGGGGGGACTAACTATGGCTACACCTTC. Its translation is CASSLGGTNYGYTF.

V gene TRBV2 combines with J gene TRBJ1-2, with a weak D call TRBD1 (5 bases). Germline assignment: CDR1 SNHLY and CDR2 FYNNEI. This CDR3 is 14 amino acids long. V was trimmed by 1 base and J by 8 bases, leaving 14 bases between them. The CDR3: CASSEVTRVLGYTF. The CDR3 region has the DNA TGTGCCAGCAGTGAAGTTACCAGGGTTTTAGGCTACACCTTC.

The genes are TRBV14 and TRBJ1-1; tentatively, D is TRBD1 (5 bases). CDR1 and CDR2 (germline): SGHDN, FVKESK. CDR3 length: 16 amino acids. V was shortened by 0 bases and J by 6 bases, with 17 bases between the two germline ends. The CDR3 bases are TGTGCCAGCAGCCAAGATCTTGGAACGGAACAGGCTGAAGCTTTCTTT. Protein: CASSQDLGTEQAEAFF.

V gene TRBV9 combines with J gene TRBJ2-1; 8 bases are a match to TRBD2. Germline-derived CDR1 and CDR2 are SGDLS and YYNGEE. The ends lost 2 bases at V and 4 bases at J; junction bases unmatched: 11. The CDR3 is made up of 17 amino acids. CDR3 sequence reads: CASSVNLAGGEYNEQFF. The DNA for the CDR3 is TGTGCCAGCAGCGTTAATCTGGCGGGGGGAGAATACAATGAGCAGTTCTTC. Based on the CDR3 plus reference TRBV9 and TRBJ2-1, the full variable domain is DSGVTQTPKHLITATGQRVTLRCSPRSGDLSVYWYQQSLDQGLQFLIQYYNGEERAKGNILERFSAQQFPDLHSELNLSSLELGDSALYFCASSVNLAGGEYNEQFFGPGTRLTVL.

The chain joins TRBV5-1 to TRBJ2-2; D perhaps matches TRBD1 (5 bases). The length of the CDR3 is 14 residues. Germline assignment: CDR1 SGHRS and CDR2 YFSETQ. Trimming stripped 5 bases from V and 3 bases from J, with 11 bases between. CDR3 bases: TGCGCCAGCAGTTACGACAGCTACACCGGGGAGCTGTTTTTT. Protein product: CASSYDSYTGELFF.

This chain joins TRBV3-1 (or the pseudogene TRBV3-2) and TRBJ1-2; D not resolved. This CDR3 spans 14 amino acids. Germline assignment: CDR1 LGHDT and CDR2 YNNKEL (reference sequence). Trimming pared 1 base from V and 3 bases from J, leaving 9 bases between. CDR3 in DNA: TGTGCCAGCAGCCAAGGTCTAGCTCACTATGGCTACACCTTC. Translating it yields CASSQGLAHYGYTF.

The chain carries TRBV11-2 and TRBJ2-2, with D possibly being TRBD2 (7 bases). The length of the CDR3 is 18 residues. The germline V gene encodes CDR1 SGHAT and CDR2 FQNNGV. Trimming stripped 2 bases from V and 7 bases from J, with 23 bases between. In DNA, the CDR3 is TGTGCCAGCAGCTTACTGACGGGGGGCAATCTCGCCGGCGGGGAGCTGTTTTTT. It specifies CASSLLTGGNLAGGELFF.

In the case of this clone: A read error may account for a junction end that differs from germline. The CDR3 nucleotides are TGTGCCAGTAGTGAGAGCGGGAGGGCAGCCCAACCCCTCTTC. Translation gives CASSESGRAAQPLF. This sequence joins TRBV19 and TRBJ1-2, with no clear D. The germline V gene has CDR1 LNHDA and CDR2 SQIVND (reference sequence). This CDR3 is built from 14 residues.

The V call is TRBV10-3, the J call TRBJ2-5, with TRBD1 identical over 7 bases. CDR3 length: 14 residues. In germline, CDR1 is ENHRY, CDR2 SYGVKD. Germline trimming cut 3 bases from V and 4 bases from J; bases unmatched to any gene: 5. The CDR3 region has the DNA TGTGCCATCAGTGATACAGGGGCTGCAGAGACCCAGTACTTC. This codes for CAISDTGAAETQYF.

This chain uses TRBV24-1 with TRBJ1-5; 7 bases fit TRBD1. Trimming cost V 4 bases and J 5 bases; bases outside gene matches: 4. The CDR3 runs 14 residues. Germline lookup yields CDR1 KGHDR and CDR2 SFDVKD. The DNA for the CDR3 is TGTGCCACCAGTGAATCGACAGGGTATCAGCCCCAGCATTTT. This encodes CATSESTGYQPQHF.

The chain uses TRBV5-1 and TRBJ1-1, with D possibly TRBD1 on 5 matching bases. Germline CDR1 is SGHRS and CDR2 is YFSETQ. The length of the CDR3 is 14 residues. V lost 4 bases and J lost 2, with 12 bases in between. The CDR3 loop is CASSNQGFNTEAFF. The CDR3 DNA reads TGCGCCAGCAGCAATCAGGGCTTTAACACTGAAGCTTTCTTT. The whole variable domain, filled in from reference TRBV5-1 and TRBJ1-1, reads KAGVTQTPRYLIKTRGQQVTLSCSPISGHRSVSWYQQTPGQGLQFLFEYFSETQRNKGNFPGRFSGRQFSNSRSEMNVSTLELGDSALYLCASSNQGFNTEAFFGQGTRLTVV.

The V and J genes are TRBV4-1 and TRBJ2-3; TRBD2 matches 8 bases. Looked up from germline, CDR1 is MGHRA and CDR2 is YSYEKL. V was pared by 1 base and J by 2 bases, with 5 bases of the junction left unmatched. This CDR3 is built from 16 residues. The CDR3 DNA follows: TGCGCCAGCAGCCAAGCGGTAGCGGGGAACACAGATACGCAGTATTTT. Amino acids: CASSQAVAGNTDTQYF.